Sequencing of this TCR beta chain was carried out in a study of human T cells and chemical hapten exposure. Germline V CDR1 and CDR2: SGHTA, FQGNSA. The CDR3 runs 15 residues. With 1 base removed from V and 4 bases from J, the gap between germline ends came to 10 bases. Time point here: patch test 1, 2 weeks after DPC sensitization. Indicated treatment: therapeutic diphenylcyclopropenone sensitization with weekly scalp DPC. Original processing methods: A per-sample median of 95,638 TCRs was observed, with a range of about 20,000 to 700,000. Using its own MiXCR run on the RACE reads, TCRdb lists one record per CDR3 protein. The V and J calls shown here were made by TCRdb, not taken from the authors' results. Of 120,000 or so distinct CDR3 sequences listed, about 13% are singletons.

The sequence derives from a man in his late teens or twenties with alopecia areata. Some clones in this sample may be carry-over from other donors' samples. The chain couples TRBV7-2 to TRBJ1-4, with a tentative D call TRBD1 (5 bases). The source material was whole blood, sampled in connection with sensitization to the hapten diphenylcyclopropenone (DPC). The CDR3 protein is CASSLVGRRNEKLFF. The CDR3 coding sequence is TGTGCCAGCAGCTTAGTGGGACGCCGTAATGAAAAACTGTTTTTT.